The T cell receptor (beta chain) described here comes from a study of CD8 T cells in ankylosing spondylitis. This clonotype was detected many times. Its antigen is not identified. Scientists made TCR beta libraries using quantitative 5'-RACE with molecular barcodes. TCRdb called the 5' RACE reads again in MiXCR, with one record for every CDR3 protein. The profile covers around 180,000 distinct CDR3 sequences, with 15% to 20% appearing a single time and 4.3% taken by the ten largest. The ends lost 3 bases at V and 6 bases at J; junction bases unmatched: 11. The CDR3 runs 16 residues. General study results and limits: Clones linked with disease were CD8+ and fairly uncommon in the peripheral blood.

This clonotype originated in a male donor aged 5 to 29 with ankylosing spondylitis or in good health (not recorded which). Sequenced material: blood, either unsorted or a sorted T cell fraction (not recorded which). The rearrangement uses TRBV12-3 or TRBV12-4 and TRBJ2-1, with 7 bases aligning to TRBD2. This CDR3 reads CASSFLIDGRSNEQFF. CDR3 nucleotide sequence: TGTGCCAGCAGTTTTTTGATAGACGGGAGGAGCAATGAGCAGTTCTTC.